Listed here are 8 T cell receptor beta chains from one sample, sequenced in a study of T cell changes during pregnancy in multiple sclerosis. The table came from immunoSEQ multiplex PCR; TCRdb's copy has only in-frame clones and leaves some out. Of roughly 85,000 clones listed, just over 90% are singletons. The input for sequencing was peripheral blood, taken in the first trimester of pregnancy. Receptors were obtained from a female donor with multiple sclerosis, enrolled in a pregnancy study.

CDR3 sequence reads: CASSQESAQYF. In nucleotides, the CDR3 is TGTGCCAGCAGCCAAGAATCTGCCCAGTACTTC. V gene TRBV14 combines with J gene TRBJ2-5; no reliable D call. Germline V CDR1 and CDR2: SGHDN, FVKESK. The CDR3 has 11 amino acids. With 0 bases removed from V and 9 bases from J, the gap between germline ends came to 5 bases.

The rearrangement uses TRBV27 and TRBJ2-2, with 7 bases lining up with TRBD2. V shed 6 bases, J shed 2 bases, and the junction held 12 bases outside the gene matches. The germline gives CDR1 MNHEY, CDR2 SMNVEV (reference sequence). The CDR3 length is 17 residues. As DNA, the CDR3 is TGTGCCAGCAGCCTATTAAGCGGGACTATAAACACCGGGGAGCTGTTTTTT. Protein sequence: CASSLLSGTINTGELFF.

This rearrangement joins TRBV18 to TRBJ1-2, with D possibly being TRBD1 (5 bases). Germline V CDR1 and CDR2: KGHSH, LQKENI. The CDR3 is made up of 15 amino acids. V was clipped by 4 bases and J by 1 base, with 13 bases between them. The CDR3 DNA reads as TGTGCCAGCTCACAGAGACAGCTATATAACTATGGCTACACCTTC. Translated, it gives CASSQRQLYNYGYTF.

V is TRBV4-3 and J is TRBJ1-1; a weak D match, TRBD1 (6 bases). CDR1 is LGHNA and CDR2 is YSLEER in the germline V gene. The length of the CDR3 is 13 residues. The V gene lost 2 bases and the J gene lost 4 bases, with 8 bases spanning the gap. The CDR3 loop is CASSQRGGTEAFF. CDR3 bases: TGCGCCAGCAGCCAAAGGGGGGGCACTGAAGCTTTCTTT.

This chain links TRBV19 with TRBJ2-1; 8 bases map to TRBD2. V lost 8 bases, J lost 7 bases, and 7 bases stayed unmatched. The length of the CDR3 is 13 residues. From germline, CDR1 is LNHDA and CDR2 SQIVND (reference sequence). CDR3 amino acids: CASCSGGRNEQFF. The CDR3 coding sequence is TGTGCCAGTTGTTCGGGGGGGCGGAATGAGCAGTTCTTC.

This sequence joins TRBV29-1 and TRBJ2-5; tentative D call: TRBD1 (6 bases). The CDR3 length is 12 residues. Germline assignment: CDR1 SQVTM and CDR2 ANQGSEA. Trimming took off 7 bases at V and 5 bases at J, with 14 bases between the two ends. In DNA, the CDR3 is TGCAGCGCAGACAGGATCCGGGAGACCCAGTACTTC. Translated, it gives CSADRIRETQYF.

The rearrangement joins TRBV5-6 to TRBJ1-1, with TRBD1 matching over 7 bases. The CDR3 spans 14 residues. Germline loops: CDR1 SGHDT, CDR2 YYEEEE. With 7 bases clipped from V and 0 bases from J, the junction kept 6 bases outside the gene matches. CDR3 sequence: CASEPDRMNTEAFF. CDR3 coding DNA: TGTGCCAGCGAACCGGACAGGATGAACACTGAAGCTTTCTTT.

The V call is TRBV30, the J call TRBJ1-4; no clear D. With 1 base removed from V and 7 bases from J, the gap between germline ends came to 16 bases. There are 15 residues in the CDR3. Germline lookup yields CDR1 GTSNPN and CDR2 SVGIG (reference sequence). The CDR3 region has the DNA TGTGCCTGGAGTGGAAACCCGACGGCAGGTGAAAAACTGTTTTTT. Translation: CAWSGNPTAGEKLFF.